A single TCR beta chain is shown here with its context. Its cognate antigen has yet to be identified. No clone much larger than this one lies a single base away; base qualities are absent. The library was built by means of the immunoSEQ multiplex PCR assay. For most patients, genomic DNA was isolated using the Qiagen DNeasy Blood and Tissue Kit and was shipped frozen to Adaptive Biotechnologies for TCR sequencing. Adaptive Biotechnologies carried out high-throughput TCR-beta CDR3 sequencing of genomic DNA for most patients. Regarding the original processing steps: TCR sequencing data for over 15 patients were retrieved from Adaptive's ImmunoSEQ software; a few other patients were processed with MiXCR and VDJtools. To correct CD4 versus CD8 sorting errors, any sequence found in both subsets at a frequency ratio below 5:1 was removed. CDR3 nucleotide sequences shared by donor and recipient were removed because the origin of these sequences could not be assigned. Alloreactive clones required at least 2-fold expansion over unstimulated cells and minimum CFSE-low frequency of 0.002% (template counts) or 0.001% (read counts). Clones were considered mappable if detected in sequenced pre-transplant spleen, lymph node, or MLR CFSE-low populations of the donor or recipient. The cumulative frequency of alloreactive clones was calculated as a percentage of all sequences, weighted by copy number. This immuneACCESS table, as held by TCRdb, lists in-frame sequences with V and J called but not all clones. Of the missing ones, under half trace to an unresolved V gene in checked studies; the others have no known cause. The D gene and trimming were derived from the DNA, and the V and J assignments and clone size from that table. For this sample the table gives some 90,000 clones, of which 75% to 95% were detected only once. The ten largest clones take up 5% to 6.5% of the sample.

This entry belongs to a study of graft-versus-host responses after intestinal transplantation (dated by TCRdb to the early 2020s). Notes on the research overall: The transplants that recipients got were multivisceral, liver-intestinal, or isolated intestinal. A peak of at least 4% donor T cells among recipient peripheral blood mononuclear cells was the definition used for donor T cell macrochimerism. To identify alloreactive clones, pre-transplant mixed lymphocyte reaction products were sequenced and compared with unstimulated pre-transplant donor and recipient T cells. Of the roughly 23 intestinal transplant recipients enrolled in the cohort, one of whom was a retransplant, 3 patients without pretransplant specimens were excluded. Every recipient was given anti-thymocyte globulin induction, followed by about 3 years of maintenance tacrolimus and steroids. Graft-versus-host and host-versus-graft alloreactive T cell clones were tracked in the graft, circulation and bone marrow after intestinal transplantation using bulk TCR-beta CDR3 sequencing. Instead of going to the commercial service, samples from a few later patients were sequenced in-house on an Illumina MiSeq and processed with MiXCR.

The time point label of this sample denotes: cells obtained before transplantation from donor or recipient. CD3+CD4+ and CD3+CD8+ populations were FACS-sorted from unstimulated pre-transplant donor and recipient cells taken from spleen or lymph nodes. Including the terminal cysteine and phenylalanine, the CDR3 comprises 14 residues. Only the CDR3 DNA is retained, 42 bases long and in frame from the first base. The germline V gene yields MRHNA for CDR1 and SNTAGT for CDR2. The junction shows trimming of 6 bases on V and 5 bases on J, plus 16 bases between the germline ends. The investigation overall reported the following: Patients with donor T cell macrochimerism had high GvH to HvG T cell clonal ratios in their allografts. The relatively low number and heterogeneity of intestinal transplant patients limited the conclusions. GvH clones turned up in recipient bone marrow, with some appearing earlier in ileal mucosa or blood, a pattern consistent with an intestinal mucosal origin. Peak levels of circulating GvH clones were associated with declines in HvG clones early after transplant.

This chain is built from TRBV6-4 and TRBJ1-2; perhaps TRBD1 is the D gene, with 6 bases matching. Sequenced here: unstimulated CD8+ T cells sorted from spleen or lymph node cells, sampled before intestinal transplant. The sequence came from a human donor who received an intestinal transplant. The CDR3 sequence is CASRERQEDYGYTF. Read as DNA, the sequence is TGTGCCAGCAGGGAACGACAGGAGGATTATGGCTACACCTTC.